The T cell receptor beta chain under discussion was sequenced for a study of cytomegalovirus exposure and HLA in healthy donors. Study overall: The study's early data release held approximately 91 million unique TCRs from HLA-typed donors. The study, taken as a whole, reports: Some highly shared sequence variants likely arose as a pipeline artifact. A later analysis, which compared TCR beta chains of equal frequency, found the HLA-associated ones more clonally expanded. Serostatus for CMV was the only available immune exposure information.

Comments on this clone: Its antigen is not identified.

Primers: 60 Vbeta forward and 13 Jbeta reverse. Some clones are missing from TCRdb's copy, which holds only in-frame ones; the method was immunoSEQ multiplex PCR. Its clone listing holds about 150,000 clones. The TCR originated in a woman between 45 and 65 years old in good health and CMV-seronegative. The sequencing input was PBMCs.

The CDR3 here is CASSLYQGRTYEQYF. In DNA form, the CDR3 reads TGTGCCAGCTCACTTTATCAGGGGAGAACCTACGAGCAGTACTTC. The rearrangement uses TRBV18 and TRBJ2-7, with D possibly TRBD1 on 6 matching bases. The V end lost 4 bases, the J end lost 2 bases, and 15 bases lay between the germline ends. This CDR3 has 15 amino acids. Germline loops: CDR1 KGHSH, CDR2 LQKENI.